The 8 T cell receptor beta chains presented below share a single source sample, sequenced in a study of cytomegalovirus exposure and HLA in healthy donors. PCR primers comprised 60 Vbeta and 13 Jbeta primers. The repertoire was sequenced with immunoSEQ multiplex PCR; TCRdb's copy has only in-frame clones and lacks some. The sample lists under 200,000 clones, approximately 80% seen once, with roughly 2.6% in the top ten. The sample taken for sequencing was PBMCs. The receptors were gathered from a woman in her thirties or forties in good health and CMV-seropositive.

V usage is TRBV27 and J usage is TRBJ1-3; D gene ambiguous. With 8 bases removed from V and 0 bases from J, the gap between germline ends came to 11 bases. The CDR3 runs 14 residues. Looked up from germline, CDR1 is MNHEY and CDR2 is SMNVEV (reference sequence). CDR3 residues: CASRSVSSGNTIYF. The DNA for the CDR3 is TGTGCCAGCCGGTCGGTGAGCTCTGGAAACACCATATATTTT.

This clone was seen more than once but under ten times. This rearrangement joins TRBV20-1 to TRBJ1-1; TRBD1 might be the D (5 bases). Trimming pared 6 bases from V and 11 bases from J, leaving 16 bases between. The CDR3 is 11 residues long. CDR1 is DFQATT, CDR2 SNEGSKA, per germline (reference sequence). The CDR3 here is CSARDSFLAFF. The CDR3 region has the DNA TGCAGTGCCCGGGACTCTTTCTTGGCTTTCTTT.

The chain combines TRBV11-2 with TRBJ1-1; D is unresolved. The ends were cut back, 0 bases at V and 1 base at J, with 3 bases in the middle. CDR1 and CDR2 from the germline V gene are SGHAT and FQNNGV. The CDR3 extends over 13 amino acids. CDR3 bases: TGTGCCAGCAGCTTAGATCAGAACACTGAAGCTTTCTTT. It is translated as CASSLDQNTEAFF.

The DNA of the CDR3 is TGTGCCAGCAGTTTAGCGGGCGGGCTTCTAAGCACAGATACGCAGTATTTT. Amino acids: CASSLAGGLLSTDTQYF. The genes are TRBV2 and TRBJ2-3; TRBD2 agrees at 7 bases. The CDR3 runs 17 residues. Trimming removed 5 bases from V and 0 bases from J; junction bases left unmatched: 11. Germline V CDR1 and CDR2: SNHLY, FYNNEI. The full variable domain, in which reference TRBV2 and TRBJ2-3 provide the parts outside the CDR3, is EPEVTQTPSHQVTQMGQEVILRCVPISNHLYFYWYRQILGQKVEFLVSFYNNEISEKSEIFDDQFSVERPDGSNFTLKIRSTKLEDSAMYFCASSLAGGLLSTDTQYFGPGTRLTVL.

A remark on this clone: The same CDR3 also results from other DNA sequences found in this sample. The chain links TRBV7-9 to TRBJ1-2, with a possible D match to TRBD1 (5 bases). Germline V CDR1 and CDR2: SEHNR, FQNEAQ (reference sequence). V dropped 4 bases and J dropped 4 bases, with 7 bases sitting between them. The CDR3 is 12 amino acids. The CDR3 spells CASSSDSYGYTF. CDR3 coding DNA: TGTGCCAGCAGCTCAGACAGCTATGGCTACACCTTC.

This chain connects TRBV11-2 to TRBJ2-7, with D possibly being TRBD2 (6 bases). With 4 bases removed from V and 0 bases from J, the gap between germline ends came to 13 bases. The germline V gene has CDR1 SGHAT and CDR2 FQNNGV. The CDR3 runs to 15 residues. The CDR3 loop reads CASSSGGLPSYEQYF. CDR3 DNA sequence: TGTGCCAGCAGCTCCGGGGGACTTCCCTCCTACGAGCAGTACTTC.

This chain connects TRBV27 to TRBJ2-7; 9 bases map to TRBD2. The CDR3 runs 16 residues. The V gene's germline CDR1 is MNHEY and CDR2 SMNVEV (reference sequence). Trimming cost V 5 bases and J 5 bases; bases outside gene matches: 13. The CDR3 DNA reads as TGTGCCAGCAGTCCCTACTTGGCGGGAGGGAATGACGAGCAGTACTTC. As protein: CASSPYLAGGNDEQYF.

The rearrangement joins TRBV28 to TRBJ1-2; D remains ambiguous. The V and J ends lost 6 bases and 4 bases respectively, with 9 bases between them. Germline V gene sequence: CDR1 MDHEN, CDR2 SYDVKM. This CDR3 spans 12 amino acids. CDR3 in amino acids: CASSSGSYGYTF. The CDR3 DNA is TGTGCCAGCAGCTCCGGGTCCTATGGCTACACCTTC.